A selection of T cell receptor beta chains follows, all from one sample in a study of cytomegalovirus exposure and HLA in healthy donors. Assay: immunoSEQ multiplex PCR; the TCRdb copy retains only in-frame clones and omits some. The sample holds roughly 150,000 clones; more than 75% are singletons and the top ten take approximately 15%. The sample taken for sequencing was PBMCs. The receptors shown here come from a woman aged 40 to 50 in good health and CMV-seronegative. Each CDR3 is given with its conserved first and last residue. The D gene is left open where the match is weak. Not all rows give a size; the values are once, few, many and, for expanded clones, a class.

TRBJ2-1 NA NA TRBV27 TGTGCCAGCAGTACCCGGGGGAACTCCTACAATGAGCAGTTCTTC CASSTRGNSYNEQFF
TRBJ1-2 NA NA TRBV28 TGTGCCAGCAGTTTACGGTCGACAGGAATGTATGGCTACACCTTC CASSLRSTGMYGYTF
TRBJ2-1 NA TRBD2 TRBV4-3 TGCGCCAGCAGCCAAGATGGGGTGCGGCGGGGGAAGCAGTTCTTC CASSQDGVRRGKQFF
TRBJ2-7 NA TRBD2 TRBV19 TGTGCCAGCACCACCGGGACTAGCTCCCACGAGCAGTACTTC CASTTGTSSHEQYF
TRBJ1-6 NA NA TRBV7-8 TGTGCCAGCCGGGGGAGGCCAAAAGGTCACCTCCACTTT CASRGRPKGHLHF
TRBJ2-1 NA TRBD2 TRBV19 TGTGCCAGTACCCCCAGCGGGAGGGCCCCCTACAATGAGCAGTTCTTC CASTPSGRAPYNEQFF
TRBJ1-6 NA TRBD1 TRBV14 TGTGCCAGCAGCCAAGAGACAGGGGGCCGCTCACCCCTCCACTTT CASSQETGGRSPLHF
TRBJ2-3 NA NA TRBV7-2 TGTGCCAGCAGCTCCGGACAGAGTACAGATACGCAGTATTTT CASSSGQSTDTQYF
TRBJ2-1 NA TRBD1 TRBV6-5 TGTGCCAGCAGTACCGGGACAGGGCAGTTCTTC CASSTGTGQFF
TRBJ1-4 NA TRBD1 TRBV12-5 TGTGCTAGTGGTCCGACAGGGGATGAAAAACTGTTTTTT CASGPTGDEKLFF
TRBJ2-5 NA TRBD2 TRBV9 TGTGCCAGCAGCGTAGAGGGGCGGGGGCAAGAGACCCAGTACTTC CASSVEGRGQETQYF
TRBJ1-1 NA NA TRBV5-6 TGTGCCAGCAGCTCCGGGGGCACTGAAGCTTTCTTT CASSSGGTEAFF
TRBJ2-7 NA TRBD2 TRBV7-8 TGTGCCAGCAGCTTAGCGCCTGGACTAGCGGGAGACGAGCAGTACTTC CASSLAPGLAGDEQYF
TRBJ1-5 NA NA TRBV19 TGTGCCAGTAGTATAAGGAGGGGGCCCCAGCATTTT CASSIRRGPQHF
TRBJ2-1 NA NA TRBV28 TGTGCCAGCAGATGGTCCCCCGGCTCCTACAATGAGCAGTTCTTC CASRWSPGSYNEQFF
TRBJ1-3 NA NA TRBV11-2 TGTGCCAGCAGCCGCCGCCAACAGTCGTACTCTGGAAACACCATATATTTT CASSRRQQSYSGNTIYF
TRBJ2-1 few NA TRBV7-2 TGTGCCAGCAGCTTAGACCCCGGGGGCTACAATGAGCAGTTCTTC CASSLDPGGYNEQFF
TRBJ2-5 NA NA TRBV4-2 TGTGCCAGCAGCCAAGAATCGGAGGGAGTGAAGACCCAGTACTTC CASSQESEGVKTQYF
TRBJ1-2 NA NA TRBV11-2 TGTGCCAGCAGCTTGGGGGGGCATGGCTACACCTTC CASSLGGHGYTF
TRBJ2-3 NA NA TRBV4-2 TGTGCCAGCAGCCAAGGGATAGGGGGCACAGATACGCAGTATTTT CASSQGIGGTDTQYF
TRBJ1-1 NA NA TRBV11-2 TGTGCCAGCAGCTTACAGGCGAACACTGAAGCTTTCTTT CASSLQANTEAFF
TRBJ1-2 NA NA TRBV6-1 TGTGCCAGCAGCCTAGACAACTATGGCTACACCTTC CASSLDNYGYTF
TRBJ2-6 NA NA TRBV6-1 TGTGCCAGCAGTGCCCTCTCTGGGGCCAACGTCCTGACTTTC CASSALSGANVLTF
TRBJ2-1 NA TRBD1 TRBV4-3 TGCGCCAGCAGCCACAGGGGGCTACTAAAAGACAATGAGCAGTTCTTC CASSHRGLLKDNEQFF
TRBJ1-2 NA TRBD1 TRBV5-5 TGTGCCAGCAGCGGCCGGGACAGGGGCCTCTATGGCTACACCTTC CASSGRDRGLYGYTF